Following are 17 T cell receptor beta chains from one sample sequenced in a study of blood T cell repertoires in COVID-19. The method was immunoSEQ multiplex PCR; TCRdb's version includes in-frame clones alone and lacks a portion of them. The data contain some 310,000 clones, roughly 90% of them seen just once; the ten biggest clones take up 2.5% to 3.5%. The sample taken for sequencing was peripheral blood. The receptors here all came from a woman in her 30s with COVID-19, enrolled during active disease.

V gene TRBV6-2 or TRBV6-3 combines with J gene TRBJ2-1, with D maybe TRBD2 (5 bases). V was shortened by 2 bases and J by 3 bases, with 8 bases between the two germline ends. CDR3 size: 14 residues. CDR1 is MNHEY and CDR2 is SVGEGT in the germline V gene. In DNA, the CDR3 is TGTGCCAGCAGTTACGGTGACTACTACAATGAGCAGTTCTTC. This sequence encodes CASSYGDYYNEQFF.

For the CDR3, the DNA is TGTGCCAGCAGCTTACACGGGGAGCTGTTTTTT. It translates to CASSLHGELFF. The chain carries TRBV13 and TRBJ2-2; D is unresolved. The CDR3 has 11 residues. V lost 2 bases and J lost 7, with 2 bases in between. CDR1 is PRHDT, CDR2 FYEKMQ, per germline (reference sequence).

The gene calls are TRBV10-3 and TRBJ1-1; 7 bases fit TRBD1. Per germline, CDR1 ENHRY and CDR2 SYGVKD. V gave up 6 bases and J gave up 0 bases; unmatched junction bases: 4. This CDR3 comprises 14 residues. CDR3 nucleotides: TGTGCCATCAGCAGACAGGGAGTGAACACTGAAGCTTTCTTT. It yields the protein CAISRQGVNTEAFF.

As for this clone: Compared with germline, one end of the junction differs, possibly owing to a read error. This chain connects TRBV6-4 to TRBJ1-6; D remains ambiguous. This CDR3 has 14 residues. Germline V gives CDR1 MRHNA, CDR2 SNTAGT. The CDR3 sequence is CASSARSFNSPLHF. As DNA, the CDR3 is TGTGCCAGCAGCGCCAGGTCCTTTAATTCACCCCTCCACTTT.

This chain uses TRBV10-1 with TRBJ2-5; D possibly corresponds to TRBD2 (5 bases). V lost 4 bases, J lost 4 bases, and 10 bases lay in between. The germline CDR1 and CDR2 sequences are WNHNN and SYGVQD (reference sequence). The CDR3 consists of 13 residues. The CDR3 coding sequence is TGCGCCAGCAGTGTCGGGGTACGAGAGACCCAGTACTTC. This codes for CASSVGVRETQYF.

This chain joins TRBV4-1 and TRBJ1-4, with D possibly being TRBD1 (6 bases). The CDR3 runs to 15 residues. Deletions cut 4 bases from V and 8 bases from J, with 17 bases between. Germline V gives CDR1 MGHRA, CDR2 YSYEKL. The CDR3 region has the DNA TGCGCCAGCAGCCTGGGGGCGACTGAGGACGAAAAACTGTTTTTT. It codes for CASSLGATEDEKLFF.

The CDR3 region has the DNA TGCGCCAGCAGCCAGGGACTAGCGGGTTACGGTGAGCAGTTCTTC. Translating it yields CASSQGLAGYGEQFF. J is TRBJ2-1 and V is TRBV4-1; 12 nucleotides align to TRBD2. Germline loops: CDR1 MGHRA, CDR2 YSYEKL. The length of the CDR3 is 15 residues. The V and J ends lost 3 bases and 9 bases, in that order; junction bases with no gene match: 6.

The chain uses TRBV20-1 and TRBJ1-6; D is ambiguous. Between the trimmed V and J ends, which lost 3 bases and 8 bases, there was a span of 5 bases. The CDR3 length is 11 residues. Germline V gives CDR1 DFQATT, CDR2 SNEGSKA (reference sequence). For the CDR3, the DNA is TGCAGTGCTAGCCCCGATTCACCCCTCCACTTT. This translates into CSASPDSPLHF.

V is TRBV6-1 and J is TRBJ2-1; 8 bases line up with TRBD2. V lost 2 bases and J lost 4; bases outside the gene matches: 19. The CDR3 consists of 20 residues. Germline CDR1 is MNHNS and CDR2 is SASEGT. CDR3 in amino acids: CASSETRTSGIFGGYNEQFF. In DNA, the CDR3 is TGTGCCAGCAGTGAAACGCGAACTAGCGGCATATTTGGTGGGTACAATGAGCAGTTCTTC.

This clone came up a few times. Other DNA sequences in the sample encode the same CDR3. This chain uses TRBV7-8 with TRBJ1-1, with D unresolved. The ends were cut back, 3 bases at V and 1 base at J, with 6 bases in the middle. Germline assignment: CDR1 SGHVS and CDR2 FQNEAQ. The CDR3 consists of 13 residues. CDR3 nucleotides: TGTGCCAGCAGCTTGGGCCGGAACACTGAAGCTTTCTTT. As protein: CASSLGRNTEAFF.

The chain uses TRBV3-1 (or the pseudogene TRBV3-2) and TRBJ1-1, with D possibly being TRBD1 (6 bases). The CDR3 is 12 residues long. Between the trimmed V and J ends, which lost 4 bases and 8 bases, there was a span of 11 bases. The germline V gene encodes CDR1 LGHDT and CDR2 YNNKEL (reference sequence). The CDR3 region has the DNA TGTGCCAGCAGCCGAAAAACAGGGGAAGCTTTCTTT. It is translated as CASSRKTGEAFF.

CDR3 region: CASSQEGGGSAGEQYF. The CDR3 nucleotides read TGCGCCAGCAGCCAAGAGGGTGGGGGGTCAGCGGGTGAGCAGTACTTC. The V and J genes are TRBV4-1 and TRBJ2-7, with D maybe TRBD2 (6 bases). The CDR3 has 16 residues. Germline V gene sequence: CDR1 MGHRA, CDR2 YSYEKL. Trimming stripped 0 bases from V and 7 bases from J, with 19 bases between.

This sequence joins TRBV19 and TRBJ2-3; TRBD1 agrees at 7 bases. V was pared by 3 bases and J by 5 bases, with 2 bases of the junction left unmatched. The CDR3 is 13 amino acids. Per the germline V gene, CDR1 is LNHDA and CDR2 is SQIVND (reference sequence). The chain's CDR3 is CASSMGTEDTQYF. The CDR3 DNA follows: TGTGCCAGTAGTATGGGGACAGAAGATACGCAGTATTTT.

The genes are TRBV28 and TRBJ2-1, with 9 bases aligning to TRBD2. The CDR3 loop spans 17 amino acids. The junction had 4 bases not matched to a gene; V was cut back by 1 base and J by 0 bases. From germline, CDR1 is MDHEN and CDR2 SYDVKM. This CDR3 reads CASSLYGGRASYNEQFF. DNA of the CDR3: TGTGCCAGCAGTTTATACGGCGGGAGGGCCTCCTACAATGAGCAGTTCTTC.

The V and J genes are TRBV27 and TRBJ1-1, with D perhaps TRBD1 (5 bases). The germline gives CDR1 MNHEY, CDR2 SMNVEV (reference sequence). V was shortened by 3 bases and J by 5 bases, with 10 bases between the two germline ends. The CDR3 has 13 residues. CDR3 nucleotide sequence: TGTGCCAGCAGTTTTAGGGGAAATACTGAAGCTTTCTTT. This encodes CASSFRGNTEAFF.

The chain combines TRBV14 with TRBJ2-6; a weak D match, TRBD2 (5 bases). V shed 3 bases and J shed 0 bases, with 12 bases lying between them. Looked up from germline, CDR1 is SGHDN and CDR2 is FVKESK. The CDR3 length is 17 residues. CDR3 protein: CASSHPGLRSGANVLTF. In DNA, the CDR3 is TGTGCCAGCAGCCATCCCGGACTTCGCTCTGGGGCCAACGTCCTGACTTTC.

The chain carries TRBV5-4 and TRBJ2-3, with a tentative D call TRBD2 (6 bases). V lost 4 bases to trimming and J lost 0 bases, with 18 bases between them. Germline V lookup: CDR1 SGHNT, CDR2 YYREEE (reference sequence). The CDR3 is 17 residues long. As DNA, the CDR3 is TGTGCCAGCAGCCAAAAAGGGACTGGCACTAGCACAGATACGCAGTATTTT. Translated, it gives CASSQKGTGTSTDTQYF.